The source of this T cell receptor beta chain is a study of Ad26.COV2.S vaccination and SARS-CoV-2 variants (dated by TCRdb to about 2021). Broadly, across the study: Vaccine-arm donors were drawn from COV1001, a multicentre, randomized, double-blind, placebo-controlled phase I-IIa trial of Ad26.COV2.S in healthy adults. TCRbeta repertoire sequencing served as the tool for gauging how specific and how broad the SARS-CoV-2-reactive T cell receptors were following Ad26.COV2.S vaccination. Dosing of Ad26.COV2.S was intramuscular, at either 5x10^10 or 1x10^11 viral particles, delivered as one shot or as two shots spaced 56 days apart. Investigators did not know the trial group allocation while performing experiments and assessing outcomes. A total of around 32 samples were included in the TCR-sequenced set, comprising roughly 19 Ad26.COV2.S vaccine recipients, 5 placebo recipients and 8 SARS-CoV-2 convalescent individuals. Trial participants were randomized into five groups of five, in which low-dose or high-dose Ad26.COV2.S was given once or twice, or placebo was given on both occasions.

Per the publication, the treatment or condition label means: some 20 received Ad26.COV2.S at low or high dose, single or two shots; about 5 received placebo; per-sample allocation not given. Repertoires of vaccine and placebo recipients were sequenced from samples taken on day 63 after the first injection. In Cohort 1b, about two dozen adults aged 18-55 years were enrolled at a single site in Boston, USA, between 29 July and 7 August 2020. Ad26.COV2.S was a replication-incompetent adenovirus type 26 vector expressing a prefusion-stabilized SARS-CoV-2 spike protein from the original Wuhan strain. A remark on this clone: Its cognate antigen has yet to be identified. No base quality information exists; no much larger clone differs at one position.

Paper-wide results and their limitations: Ad26.COV2.S recipients had higher spike-specific TCR breadth than placebo recipients (P = 0.0014). Comparing responses between vaccine doses or regimens was not something the study was powered to do. It was noted by the authors that total T cell responses may have been underestimated by the TCR breadth and depth analyses. After vaccination, substantial breadth of spike-specific CD8+ and CD4+ T cell responses was reported. Vaccine and placebo recipients had comparable non-spike TCR breadth, which fits with the vaccine containing only spike.

TCRbeta CDR3 regions were sequenced with the immunoSEQ Assay. After extraction, genomic DNA underwent amplification by bias-controlled multiplex PCR, followed by high-throughput sequencing. The authors' pipeline ran thus. To quantify the absolute abundance of every unique TCRbeta CDR3 region, sequences were collapsed and filtered. T cell fraction was estimated by normalizing TCRbeta template counts to usable DNA, which was measured by amplifying reference genes present in all nucleated cells. Repertoire TCRs were annotated as SARS-CoV-2-specific by exact matching of V gene, CDR3 amino acid sequence and J gene to a known reactive TCR set. The reference SARS-CoV-2 TCR set came from MIRA and was filtered for enrichment in COVID-19-positive ImmuneCODE repertoires, removing public or cross-reactive TCRs. Using the MIRA antigens, annotated TCRs were further analysed by specific ORF or by position within an ORF. Breadth was defined as the number of annotated unique rearrangements divided by the total number of unique productive rearrangements, and depth was defined as the summed frequency of the annotated unique rearrangements. TCR breadth was compared between groups using two-sided Wilcoxon rank-sum tests. The table was pulled from immuneACCESS by TCRdb, which kept in-frame rearrangements only. Such tables lose some clones; where checked, under half of the loss comes from unresolved V genes, and the rest has no known cause. The V and J calls and clone size come from that table; D and trimming were worked out from the DNA. The sample records about 350,000 clones, approximately 90% of which are singletons. The ten largest clonotypes hold 6.4% of the sample.

Sequenced here: peripheral blood, sampled in a trial of Ad26.COV2.S vaccine versus placebo. This sequence was found in a person aged 18 to 59 who received the Ad26.COV2.S COVID-19 vaccine or a placebo.

The DNA is as follows: TGTGCCAGCTGGGGGTTCGCAAACATTCAGTACTTC. This yields the protein CASWGFANIQYF. The V and J genes are TRBV6-5 and TRBJ2-4, with the D call perhaps TRBD1 or TRBD2, as 5 bases match in each case. CDR1 and CDR2 are read off the germline V gene as MNHEY and SVGAGI. The CDR3, from cysteine to phenylalanine, totals 12 residues. Only CDR3 DNA is held: 36 bases, read in frame from base 1. V drops 8 bases and J drops 6 bases, leaving 11 bases in between.